This TCR beta chain appears in the sequencing data of a study of T cell clonotyping in hematopoietic cell transplantation. In the case of this clone: Its target is not known.

Recipients were bled about 28 days pretransplant and at posttransplant days 30, 100, 180. Using immunoSEQ multiplex PCR, the repertoire was profiled, and TCRdb retains in-frame clones only, with some absent. The sample lists approximately 9,000 clones, approximately 96% occurring once. The V end lost 3 bases, the J end lost 9 bases, and 18 bases lay between the germline ends. The germline V gene has CDR1 MNHEY and CDR2 SMNVEV (reference sequence). The CDR3 has 15 residues. Notes on the study in general: Few recipient clonotypes overlapped donors; over 95% were de novo at given depth. Pathologically expanded recipient clonotypes increased progressively from day 30 to day 180 as diversity fell. No sorting was done, leaving CD4 and CD8 contributions mixed.

The sequence was obtained from a male patient aged 60 to 75 who had an allogeneic stem cell transplant from a related donor, so the T cells may come from the graft donor. Some clones in this sample may be carry-over from other donors' samples. Material: peripheral blood mononuclear cells, obtained 100 days after allogeneic stem cell transplant. The chain combines TRBV27 with TRBJ1-5; a possible D gene is TRBD1 (5 bases). The CDR3 here is CASSLSRQSTGPQHF. The DNA of the CDR3 is TGTGCCAGCAGTTTGAGTAGACAGAGCACTGGGCCCCAGCATTTT.